This T cell receptor (beta chain) was profiled in a study of blood T cell repertoires in COVID-19. As for the study in general: Samples taken during acute and convalescent COVID-19 were collected in the United States, Italy and Spain.

CDR1 and CDR2 from the germline V gene are SGHTA and FQGTGA. The CDR3 spans 17 residues. V was pared by 2 bases and J by 8 bases, with 8 bases of the junction left unmatched. Original processing notes: From reference gene primer amplification, estimates of nucleated cell counts were derived. Generated by immunoSEQ multiplex PCR, the TCRdb table keeps only in-frame clones and is missing some. The DNA was the basis for D and trimming; V, J and clone size are from that table. The sample includes hundreds of thousands of clones, 88% of them seen just once. The sample consisted of PBMCs or T cells enriched from blood (not recorded which). This clonotype was obtained from a woman aged 45-59 years who had recovered from COVID-19. The genes are TRBV7-3 and TRBJ2-1; TRBD2 aligns across 14 bases. CDR3 region: CASSLQGTSGSTDEQFF. Here the CDR3 DNA reads TGTGCCAGCAGCTTACAGGGGACTAGCGGGAGTACGGATGAGCAGTTCTTC.